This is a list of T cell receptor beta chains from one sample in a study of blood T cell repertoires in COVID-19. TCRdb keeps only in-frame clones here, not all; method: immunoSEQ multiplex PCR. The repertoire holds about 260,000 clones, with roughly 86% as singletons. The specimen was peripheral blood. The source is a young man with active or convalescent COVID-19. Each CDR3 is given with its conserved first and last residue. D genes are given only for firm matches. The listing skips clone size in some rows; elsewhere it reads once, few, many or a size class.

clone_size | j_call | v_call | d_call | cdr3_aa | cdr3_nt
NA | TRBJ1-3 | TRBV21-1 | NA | CASSLLQGAGNTIYF | TGTGCCAGCAGCCTGCTACAGGGGGCAGGAAACACCATATATTTT
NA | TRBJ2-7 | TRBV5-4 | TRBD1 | CASSGQGYEQYF | TGTGCCAGCAGCGGACAGGGCTACGAGCAGTACTTC
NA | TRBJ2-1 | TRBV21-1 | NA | CTPRGEQFF | TGTACTCCCAGGGGTGAGCAGTTCTTC
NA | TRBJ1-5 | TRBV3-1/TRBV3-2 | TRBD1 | CASSSGQGFNQPQHF | TGTGCCAGCAGCTCGGGACAGGGATTCAATCAGCCCCAGCATTTT
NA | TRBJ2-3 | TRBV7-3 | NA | CASSSHLTGTDTQYF | TGTGCCAGCAGCTCCCACTTGACCGGGACAGATACGCAGTATTTT
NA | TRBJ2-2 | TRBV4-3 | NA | CASSRNRAGGELFF | TGCGCCAGCAGCCGGAACAGGGCGGGCGGGGAGCTGTTTTTT
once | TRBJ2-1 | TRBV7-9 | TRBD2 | CASSRLAGEQFF | TGTGCCAGCAGCCGACTAGCGGGAGAGCAGTTCTTC
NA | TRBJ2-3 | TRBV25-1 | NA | CASSEPTGYTDTQYF | TGTGCCAGCAGTGAGCCTACAGGGTACACAGATACGCAGTATTTT
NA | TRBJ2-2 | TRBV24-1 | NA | CATKTGLNTGELFF | TGTGCCACCAAGACAGGCCTCAACACCGGGGAGCTGTTTTTT
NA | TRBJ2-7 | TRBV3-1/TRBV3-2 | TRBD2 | CASSQTSGSSYEQYF | TGTGCCAGCAGCCAGACTAGCGGGAGCTCCTACGAGCAGTACTTC
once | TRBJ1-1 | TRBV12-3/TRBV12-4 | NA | CASSFVATEAFF | TGTGCCAGCAGTTTCGTGGCCACTGAAGCTTTCTTT
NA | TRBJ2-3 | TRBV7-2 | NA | CASSYYTDTQYF | TGTGCCAGCAGCTATTACACAGATACGCAGTATTTT
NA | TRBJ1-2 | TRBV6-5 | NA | CASRLQGSNYGYTF | TGTGCCAGCAGGCTTCAGGGATCGAACTATGGCTACACCTTC
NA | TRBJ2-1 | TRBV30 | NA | CAWSHTHEQFF | TGTGCCTGGAGTCACACCCATGAGCAGTTCTTC
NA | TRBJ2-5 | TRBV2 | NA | CASSDQGGEETQYF | TGTGCCAGCAGTGACCAGGGAGGTGAAGAGACCCAGTACTTC
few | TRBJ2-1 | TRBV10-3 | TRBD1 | CAISEVKGAGEQFF | TGTGCCATCAGTGAGGTTAAGGGGGCAGGTGAGCAGTTCTTC
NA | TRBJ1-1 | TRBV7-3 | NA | CASRLAGNTEAFF | TGTGCCAGCAGGCTCGCGGGGAACACTGAAGCTTTCTTT
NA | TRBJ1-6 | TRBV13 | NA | CASSLGVSDSYNSPLHF | TGTGCCAGCAGCTTAGGCGTAAGCGACTCCTATAATTCACCCCTCCACTTT
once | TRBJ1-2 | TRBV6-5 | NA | CASSYSDSTIYGYTF | TGTGCCAGCAGTTACTCGGACTCGACTATCTATGGCTACACCTTC
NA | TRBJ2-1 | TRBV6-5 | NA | CASTPSGFLGEQFF | TGTGCCAGCACCCCCTCGGGGTTTTTGGGCGAGCAGTTCTTC
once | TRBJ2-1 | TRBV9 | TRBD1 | CASSVTPRDSDEQFF | TGTGCCAGCAGCGTAACCCCTCGGGACAGCGATGAGCAGTTCTTC
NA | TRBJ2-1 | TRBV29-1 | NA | CSVLFLAGEQFF | TGCAGCGTCCTTTTCCTGGCGGGTGAGCAGTTCTTC
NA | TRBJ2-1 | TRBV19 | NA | CASSGHDFSYNEQFDEQFF | TGTGCCAGTAGCGGTCACGACTTCTCCTACAATGAGCAGTTCGATGAGCAGTTCTTC
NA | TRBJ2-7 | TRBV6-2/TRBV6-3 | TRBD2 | CASSYSSGRDYEQYF | TGTGCCAGCAGTTACTCTAGCGGGAGAGACTACGAGCAGTACTTC
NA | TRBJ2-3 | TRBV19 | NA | CASTRTPGGTDTQYF | TGTGCCAGTACTAGGACTCCTGGGGGCACAGATACGCAGTATTTT
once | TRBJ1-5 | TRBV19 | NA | CASAQRSRINFGSGQPQHF | TGTGCCAGTGCCCAGCGTTCAAGAATAAACTTTGGAAGCGGCCAGCCCCAGCATTTT
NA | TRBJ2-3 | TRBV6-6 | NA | CASSYRVFTDTQYF | TGTGCCAGCAGTTACCGCGTTTTCACAGATACGCAGTATTTT
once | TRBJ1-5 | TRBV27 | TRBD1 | CASSPDRGASNQPQHF | TGTGCCAGCAGTCCCGACAGGGGAGCTAGCAATCAGCCCCAGCATTTT
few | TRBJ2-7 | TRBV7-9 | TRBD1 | CASSFGQGATNEQYF | TGTGCCAGCAGCTTTGGTCAGGGGGCGACGAACGAGCAGTACTTC